The 6 T cell receptor beta chains below were found in one sample sequenced in a study of blood T cell repertoires in COVID-19. Generated by immunoSEQ multiplex PCR, the TCRdb table keeps only in-frame clones and is missing some. The top ten hold roughly 14% of the sample, which has some 270,000 clones, around 81% seen once. The source material was peripheral blood. The receptors were gathered from a person between 65 and 79 years old with COVID-19, enrolled during active disease.

This clone turned up a few times. The chain has TRBV24-1 and TRBJ2-1, with D possibly matching TRBD2 (6 bases). Germline CDR1 is KGHDR and CDR2 is SFDVKD. Trimming cost V 9 bases and J 9 bases, with 20 bases left between them. The CDR3 spans 14 residues. The CDR3: CATSPAGSSGEQFF. The CDR3 bases are TGTGCCACCTCACCAGCCGGGAGTTCGGGTGAGCAGTTCTTC.

This clone has just a few counts. The V gene is TRBV19, the J gene TRBJ2-1; 7 positions match TRBD2. Germline values: CDR1 LNHDA, CDR2 SQIVND (reference sequence). J was trimmed by 6 bases and V by 5 bases; bases with no gene match: 10. The CDR3 has 15 amino acids. Written as DNA, the CDR3 is TGTGCCAGTAGTCCCGGGATTCTAGCGGTCAATGAGCAGTTCTTC. Translation gives CASSPGILAVNEQFF.

The chain is built from TRBV19 and TRBJ1-5, with TRBD1 identical over 7 bases. The V gene's germline CDR1 is LNHDA and CDR2 SQIVND (reference sequence). With V trimmed by 6 bases and J by 6 bases, 14 bases remained unmatched. The CDR3 is made up of 16 amino acids. The CDR3 coding sequence is TGTGCCAGTAGACCCGTGGAGGGGGCGCTTGGTCAGCCCCAGCATTTT. It is translated as CASRPVEGALGQPQHF.

The chain combines TRBV9 with TRBJ1-3; D is perhaps TRBD1 (6 bases). The ends were cut back, 5 bases at V and 0 bases at J, with 12 bases in the middle. The CDR3 is made up of 15 amino acids. The V gene's germline CDR1 is SGDLS and CDR2 YYNGEE. The chain's CDR3 is CASSRNRDSGNTIYF. DNA of the CDR3: TGTGCCAGCAGTAGGAACAGGGACTCTGGAAACACCATATATTTT. Together with reference TRBV9 and TRBJ1-3, the CDR3 gives the full variable domain: DSGVTQTPKHLITATGQRVTLRCSPRSGDLSVYWYQQSLDQGLQFLIQYYNGEERAKGNILERFSAQQFPDLHSELNLSSLELGDSALYFCASSRNRDSGNTIYFGEGSWLTVV.

The chain uses TRBV19 and TRBJ1-2; D call uncertain. The V gene's germline CDR1 is LNHDA and CDR2 SQIVND (reference sequence). The CDR3 extends over 15 amino acids. Between the trimmed V and J ends, which lost 1 base and 8 bases, there was a span of 17 bases. CDR3 sequence (DNA): TGTGCCAGTAGTATAGCCGAGAGAAGCGGTGGGGGCTACACCTTC. This translates into CASSIAERSGGGYTF.

The gene calls are TRBV2 and TRBJ2-3, with D tentatively TRBD2 (5 bases). CDR3 length: 14 residues. Deletions cut 1 base from V and 7 bases from J, with 12 bases between. CDR1 SNHLY and CDR2 FYNNEI come from the germline V gene. CDR3 DNA sequence: TGTGCCAGCAGTGAAGGCTTAGCGCCCTATACGCAGTATTTT. It encodes CASSEGLAPYTQYF.